Presented here are 18 T cell receptor beta chains from one specimen sequenced in a study of graft-versus-host responses after intestinal transplantation. These receptors' antigens are unknown. Libraries were prepared by immunoSEQ multiplex PCR; TCRdb keeps only in-frame clonotypes and omits some of them. The table includes tens of thousands of clones, 85% to 95% detected once. This specimen was unstimulated CD8+ T cells sorted from spleen or lymph node cells, taken before transplant. Receptors originate from a human donor who was the organ donor for an intestinal transplant.

The chain is built from TRBV7-8 and TRBJ1-1; D gene uncertain. This CDR3 has 15 amino acids. The V and J ends lost 5 bases and 1 base respectively, with 14 bases between them. Germline V gene lookup returns CDR1 SGHVS and CDR2 FQNEAQ. CDR3 sequence reads: CASSPPFVGNTEAFF. CDR3 in DNA: TGTGCCAGCAGCCCCCCATTCGTGGGGAACACTGAAGCTTTCTTT.

The rearrangement uses TRBV6-4 and TRBJ2-7; possible D gene TRBD1, 6 bases. Trimming took off 9 bases at V and 0 bases at J, with 12 bases between the two ends. CDR1 is MRHNA, CDR2 SNTAGT, per germline. The CDR3 is 13 amino acids. The DNA of the CDR3 is TGTGCCAGTCCAGGACAGCCCTCCTACGAGCAGTACTTC. Its protein product is CASPGQPSYEQYF.

This chain connects TRBV7-9 to TRBJ2-7, with D possibly being TRBD1 or TRBD2 (5 bases each). The V and J ends lost 1 base and 6 bases respectively, with 13 bases between them. The CDR3 spans 14 residues. Germline V gene lookup returns CDR1 SEHNR and CDR2 FQNEAQ (reference sequence). CDR3: CASSLVNGAGEQYF. Here the CDR3 DNA reads TGTGCCAGCAGCTTAGTCAACGGGGCGGGCGAGCAGTACTTC.

The chain recombines TRBV9 with TRBJ1-6, with D maybe TRBD1 (5 bases). Trimming cost V 0 bases and J 7 bases, with 17 bases left between them. The germline gives CDR1 SGDLS, CDR2 YYNGEE. This CDR3 has 17 amino acids. The CDR3: CASSVAEPGHPNSPLHF. The CDR3 DNA is TGTGCCAGCAGCGTAGCTGAGCCCGGACACCCCAATTCACCCCTCCACTTT.

The rearrangement uses TRBV28 and TRBJ1-2, with D hard to call. With 3 bases removed from V and 4 bases from J, the gap between germline ends came to 12 bases. This CDR3 is 14 amino acids long. CDR1 and CDR2 from the germline V gene are MDHEN and SYDVKM. CDR3 protein: CASSFGNTIYGYTF. The CDR3 nucleotides read TGTGCCAGCAGTTTTGGCAACACCATCTATGGCTACACCTTC.

The chain has TRBV5-6 and TRBJ2-7; D is possibly TRBD1 (6 bases). The germline V gene has CDR1 SGHDT and CDR2 YYEEEE. CDR3 length: 15 residues. The V gene lost 2 bases and the J gene lost 6 bases, with 18 bases spanning the gap. The CDR3: CASSFPGEHRLEQYF. The CDR3 nucleotides are TGTGCCAGCAGCTTCCCAGGGGAGCACCGTCTCGAGCAGTACTTC.

The rearrangement uses TRBV27 and TRBJ2-5, with D perhaps matching TRBD1 (6 bases). CDR1 and CDR2 (germline): MNHEY, SMNVEV (reference sequence). The CDR3 covers 14 residues. The V end lost 2 bases, the J end lost 4 bases, and 11 bases lay between the germline ends. The CDR3 is CASSLGQSGETQYF. CDR3 bases: TGTGCCAGCAGTTTAGGACAGTCGGGAGAGACCCAGTACTTC.

The chain has TRBV19 and TRBJ1-1; the match to TRBD1 covers 11 bases. The CDR3 length is 15 residues. The V and J ends lost 10 bases and 2 bases, in that order; junction bases with no gene match: 9. Looked up from germline, CDR1 is LNHDA and CDR2 is SQIVND (reference sequence). CDR3 nucleotides: TGTGCCACCGAGTCGGACAGGGGGCTTAACACTGAAGCTTTCTTT. It translates to CATESDRGLNTEAFF. Looking up the rest from reference TRBV19 and TRBJ1-1 gives the full variable domain: DGGITQSPKYLFRKEGQNVTLSCEQNLNHDAMYWYRQDPGQGLRLIYYSQIVNDFQKGDIAEGYSVSREKKESFPLTVTSAQKNPTAFYLCATESDRGLNTEAFFGQGTRLTVV.

This clone was seen once. This sequence joins TRBV4-1 and TRBJ1-2; 8 nucleotides line up with TRBD1. V lost 2 bases, J lost 1 base, and 3 bases stayed unmatched. Germline V CDR1 and CDR2: MGHRA, YSYEKL. This CDR3 has 15 residues. The CDR3 here is CASSQNRGVNYGYTF. Written as DNA, the CDR3 is TGCGCCAGCAGCCAAAACAGGGGGGTTAACTATGGCTACACCTTC.

The genes are TRBV19 and TRBJ1-1; D not certain. The V and J ends lost 1 base and 0 bases respectively, with 9 bases between them. CDR3 size: 15 residues. The germline gives CDR1 LNHDA, CDR2 SQIVND (reference sequence). Written as DNA, the CDR3 is TGTGCCAGTAGTATAGGAAGGCAGATGAACACTGAAGCTTTCTTT. This sequence encodes CASSIGRQMNTEAFF.

The rearrangement links TRBV7-8 to TRBJ1-4, with TRBD1 as a possible D gene (6 bases). V was cut by 1 base and J by 14 bases, with 17 bases left in between. The CDR3 runs 14 residues. Germline CDR1 reads SGHVS; CDR2 reads FQNEAQ. Here the CDR3 reads CASSLGAGQNYLFF. The DNA of the CDR3 is TGTGCCAGCAGCTTAGGGGCAGGACAGAACTATCTGTTTTTT. Combining the CDR3 with reference TRBV7-8 and TRBJ1-4 gives the whole variable domain GAGVSQSPRYKVAKRGQDVALRCDPISGHVSLFWYQQALGQGPEFLTYFQNEAQLDKSGLPSDRFFAERPEGSVSTLKIQRTQQEDSAVYLCASSLGAGQNYLFFGSGTQLSVL.

The rearrangement uses TRBV2 and TRBJ2-1; D gene unclear. Trimming stripped 1 base from V and 7 bases from J, with 2 bases between. The CDR3 covers 11 residues. Per germline, CDR1 SNHLY and CDR2 FYNNEI. CDR3 residues: CASSEGNEQFF. The CDR3 DNA sequence: TGTGCCAGCAGTGAAGGTAATGAGCAGTTCTTC.

The V gene is TRBV7-6, the J gene TRBJ2-3; 8 positions match TRBD1. The CDR3 has 15 amino acids. Germline assignment: CDR1 SGHVS and CDR2 FNYEAQ. J was trimmed by 0 bases and V by 3 bases; bases with no gene match: 2. CDR3 in DNA: TGTGCCAGCAGCTTCACAGGGGGAAGCACAGATACGCAGTATTTT. This sequence encodes CASSFTGGSTDTQYF.

The chain carries TRBV4-3 and TRBJ1-3; D might be TRBD1 (5 bases). The V and J ends lost 1 base and 4 bases respectively, with 14 bases between them. The CDR3 contains 16 residues. The germline V gene encodes CDR1 LGHNA and CDR2 YSLEER. CDR3 bases: TGCGCCAGCAGCCAAGTCCCACAGGCCGGCGGAAACACCATATATTTT. Translation gives CASSQVPQAGGNTIYF.

The chain carries TRBV7-9 and TRBJ2-5, with D perhaps being TRBD1 or TRBD2 (5 bases each). The CDR3 sequence is 15 residues long. Germline lookup yields CDR1 SEHNR and CDR2 FQNEAQ (reference sequence). The V and J ends lost 9 bases and 0 bases respectively, with 17 bases between them. As DNA, the CDR3 is TGTGCCAGTCGCTTAGAGGGGTTTTACCAAGAGACCCAGTACTTC. This encodes CASRLEGFYQETQYF.

V usage is TRBV4-3 and J usage is TRBJ2-1, with a tentative D call TRBD2 (6 bases). This CDR3 contains 18 residues. CDR1 is LGHNA, CDR2 YSLEER, per germline. V lost 0 bases and J lost 7, with 22 bases in between. In DNA, the CDR3 is TGCGCCAGCAGCCAAGATAGTTGGGACTGGAGCCGCCGTAATGAGCAGTTCTTC. It yields the protein CASSQDSWDWSRRNEQFF.

This clone is a singleton in its sample. The chain recombines TRBV29-1 with TRBJ1-2, with 7 bases lining up with TRBD1. The germline CDR1 and CDR2 sequences are SQVTM and ANQGSEA. Germline trimming cut 2 bases from V and 4 bases from J; bases unmatched to any gene: 7. The CDR3 totals 14 residues. CDR3 loop: CSVETGALTYGYTF. The CDR3 DNA is TGCAGCGTTGAAACAGGGGCCCTGACCTATGGCTACACCTTC.

V is TRBV5-1 and J is TRBJ1-1; 8 nucleotides align to TRBD1. V shed 5 bases and J 0 bases; nucleotides not matched to a gene: 3. The CDR3 is 14 residues long. Per germline, CDR1 SGHRS and CDR2 YFSETQ. This CDR3 reads CASRPGGLNTEAFF. CDR3 sequence (DNA): TGCGCCAGCAGACCAGGGGGCCTGAACACTGAAGCTTTCTTT.